One sample yielded the 17 T cell receptor beta chains listed below, sequenced in a study of blood T cells in healthy people across ages. Then a second PCR, running roughly 7 to 12 cycles, was carried out with a sample-barcoded 5' primer and a J-beta primer mix. MiXCR was run by TCRdb on the 5' RACE reads, yielding one entry per CDR3 protein. Of more than 1 million distinct CDR3 sequences in the sample, more than 35% are singletons; the top ten hold 15% to 20%. Sequenced material: blood. All receptors derive from a woman aged 55-75 years in good health.

This clonotype was picked up a small number of times. This chain uses TRBV20-1 with TRBJ2-3, with 8 nucleotides matching TRBD2. V dropped 0 bases and J dropped 1; count of bases not matched to a gene: 6. The germline gives CDR1 DFQATT, CDR2 SNEGSKA (reference sequence). The CDR3 length is 16 residues. The CDR3, as DNA: TGCAGTGCTAGAGACTCTAGCGGGCGCGGCACAGATACGCAGTATTTT. Its translation: CSARDSSGRGTDTQYF.

This chain links TRBV27 with TRBJ2-4; the D is unclear. CDR1 and CDR2 (germline): MNHEY, SMNVEV (reference sequence). The CDR3 runs to 13 residues. With 6 bases removed from V and 9 bases from J, the gap between germline ends came to 15 bases. CDR3 amino acids: CASRPRTAFIQYF. The CDR3 nucleotides are TGTGCCAGCAGACCTCGGACGGCCTTCATTCAGTACTTC.

The V and J genes are TRBV24-1 and TRBJ2-1, with D perhaps given as TRBD1 or TRBD2 (5 bases each). Germline values: CDR1 KGHDR, CDR2 SFDVKD. Trimming cost V 2 bases and J 0 bases, with 10 bases left between them. This CDR3 comprises 16 residues. CDR3 sequence: CATSDSHGTSYNEQFF. Here the CDR3 DNA reads TGTGCCACCAGTGATTCGCATGGGACCTCCTACAATGAGCAGTTCTTC.

The CDR3 coding sequence is TGTGCCAGCAGCTTAGGGATAGCGGGAGGAAGGAAGCAAGAGACCCAGTACTTC. This codes for CASSLGIAGGRKQETQYF. The chain uses TRBV7-8 and TRBJ2-5, with 10 bases that match TRBD2. The CDR3 is made up of 18 amino acids. Germline lookup yields CDR1 SGHVS and CDR2 FQNEAQ. After removal of 1 base from V and 2 bases from J, the junction contained 10 bases not matched to a gene.

This chain links TRBV28 with TRBJ2-7; D is perhaps TRBD2 (5 bases). Deletions cut 3 bases from V and 2 bases from J, with 26 bases between. Germline loops: CDR1 MDHEN, CDR2 SYDVKM. This CDR3 region has 19 residues. The CDR3 DNA is TGTGCCAGCAGTTTGAATCTGGGCCTTACTAGTGACGCCCCCTACGAGCAGTACTTC. Its translation is CASSLNLGLTSDAPYEQYF.

The V call is TRBV6-5, the J call TRBJ2-7; the D is unclear. This CDR3 is 12 amino acids long. Germline-derived CDR1 and CDR2 are MNHEY and SVGAGI. V was shortened by 0 bases and J by 4 bases, with 4 bases between the two germline ends. The CDR3 reads CASSYSFYEQYF. The DNA for the CDR3 is TGTGCCAGCAGTTACTCCTTTTACGAGCAGTACTTC.

A note on this clonotype: The junction differs from germline at one of its ends, possibly a read error. The gene calls are TRBV15 and TRBJ2-3; the match to TRBD2 covers 13 bases. CDR1 is LNHNV and CDR2 is YYDKDF in the germline V gene (reference sequence). This CDR3 spans 16 amino acids. CDR3 nucleotides: TGTGCCACCAGCAGAGGCACTAGCGGGAGGGCAGATACGCGGTATTTT. It yields the protein CATSRGTSGRADTRYF. Based on the CDR3 plus reference TRBV15 and TRBJ2-3, the full variable domain is DAMVIQNPRYQVTQFGKPVTLSCSQTLNHNVMYWYQQKSSQAPKLLFHYYDKDFNNEADTPDNFQSRRPNTSFCFLDIRSPGLGDTAMYLCATSRGTSGRADTRYFGPGTRLTVL.

The chain recombines TRBV10-3 with TRBJ2-5; D gene uncertain. The ends were cut back, 0 bases at V and 2 bases at J, with 7 bases in the middle. The CDR3 length is 14 residues. In germline, CDR1 is ENHRY, CDR2 SYGVKD. The CDR3 nucleotides are TGTGCCATCAGTGAGTCCACAATTCAAGAGACCCAGTACTTC. Encoded protein: CAISESTIQETQYF.

In this sample, this clonotype turned up a few times. This chain joins TRBV3-1 and TRBJ1-2; 7 bases are shared with TRBD1. Trimming cost V 1 base and J 2 bases; bases outside gene matches: 4. The CDR3 is 15 residues long. The germline gives CDR1 LGHDT, CDR2 YNNKEL (reference sequence). The CDR3 region has the DNA TGTGCCAGCAGCCAAGCCGCGACAGGGAACTATGGCTACACCTTC. This encodes CASSQAATGNYGYTF.

This clonotype occurred a few times. The chain is built from TRBV5-1 and TRBJ2-7; 12 positions agree with TRBD2. J was trimmed by 3 bases and V by 0 bases; bases with no gene match: 13. The CDR3 totals 19 residues. In germline, CDR1 is SGHRS, CDR2 YFSETQ. CDR3 amino acids: CASSLARLAGGPRSYEQYF. For the CDR3, the DNA is TGCGCCAGCAGCTTGGCGCGGCTAGCGGGAGGGCCCCGAAGCTACGAGCAGTACTTC.

This clonotype has more than one count but fewer than ten. The CDR3 nucleotides are TGCAGTGCTCCGTTGGTTACAGATACGCAGTATTTT. Protein sequence: CSAPLVTDTQYF. The chain combines TRBV20-1 with TRBJ2-3, with D hard to call. Per the germline V gene, CDR1 is DFQATT and CDR2 is SNEGSKA (reference sequence). Trimming shortened V by 5 bases and J by 3 bases, and 9 bases separated the two germline ends. The CDR3 sequence is 12 residues long.

The genes are TRBV27 and TRBJ2-3, with 10 bases aligning to TRBD2. The CDR3 is 16 amino acids. The J segment lost 7 bases and the V segment lost 6 bases, leaving 13 bases of the junction unmatched. The germline V gene has CDR1 MNHEY and CDR2 SMNVEV (reference sequence). CDR3 sequence (DNA): TGTGCCAGCAGGCCATCTAGCGGGAGTCCCCCTAATACGCAGTATTTT. It codes for CASRPSSGSPPNTQYF.

The chain has TRBV20-1 and TRBJ2-1; D remains unclear. Germline CDR1 DFQATT, CDR2 SNEGSKA (reference sequence). Between the trimmed V and J ends, which lost 6 bases and 6 bases, there was a span of 9 bases. This CDR3 is 11 amino acids long. The CDR3 DNA sequence: TGCAGTGCCCCCGTAATCAATGAGCAGTTCTTC. This encodes CSAPVINEQFF.

The chain couples TRBV27 to TRBJ2-7; D remains ambiguous. The J call is doubtful: the DNA matches TRBJ2-4 better. Germline V CDR1 and CDR2: MNHEY, SMNVEV (reference sequence). The CDR3 extends over 15 amino acids. The CDR3 protein is CASSATELAKNIQYF. The CDR3 DNA reads TGTGCCAGCAGTGCAACAGAACTAGCCAAAAACATTCAGTACTTC.

This clonotype was detected only a few times. The chain recombines TRBV6-1 with TRBJ2-3; D perhaps matches TRBD2 (6 bases). The V gene's germline CDR1 is MNHNS and CDR2 SASEGT. CDR3 size: 14 residues. Trimming took 7 bases from V and 2 from J, leaving 13 bases between them. The CDR3 sequence: CASTWSSDTDTQYF. DNA for the CDR3: TGTGCCAGCACTTGGTCTAGCGACACAGATACGCAGTATTTT.

The V and J genes are TRBV6-2 or TRBV6-3 and TRBJ2-7, with 7 nucleotides matching TRBD2. The CDR3 contains 16 residues. Germline CDR1 reads MNHEY; CDR2 reads SVGEGT. With V trimmed by 2 bases and J by 6 bases, 13 bases remained unmatched. The CDR3 DNA is TGTGCCAGCAGTTACGATGGGGGAGGGCCTATTGGCGAGCAGTACTTC. This gives the protein CASSYDGGGPIGEQYF.

CDR3 coding DNA: TGCAGTGCTAGAGAGAGTCCAGGTGGTCAGCCCCAGCATTTT. Amino acid sequence: CSARESPGGQPQHF. The rearrangement links TRBV20-1 to TRBJ1-5; D not certain. Trimming pared 0 bases from V and 6 bases from J, leaving 12 bases between. The length of the CDR3 is 14 residues. Germline loops: CDR1 DFQATT, CDR2 SNEGSKA (reference sequence).